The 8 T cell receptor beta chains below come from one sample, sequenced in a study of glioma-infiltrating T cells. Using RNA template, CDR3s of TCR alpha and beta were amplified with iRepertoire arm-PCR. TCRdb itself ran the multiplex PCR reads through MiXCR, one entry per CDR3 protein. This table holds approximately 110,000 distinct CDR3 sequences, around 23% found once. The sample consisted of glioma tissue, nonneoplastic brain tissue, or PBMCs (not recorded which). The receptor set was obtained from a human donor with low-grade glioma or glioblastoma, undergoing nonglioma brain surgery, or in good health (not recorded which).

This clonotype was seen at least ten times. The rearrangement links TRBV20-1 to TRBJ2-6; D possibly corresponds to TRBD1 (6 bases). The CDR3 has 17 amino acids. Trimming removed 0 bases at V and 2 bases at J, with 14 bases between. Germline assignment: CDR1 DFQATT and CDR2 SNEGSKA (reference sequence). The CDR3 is CSARDAGDGTGANVLTF. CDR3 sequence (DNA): TGCAGTGCTAGAGATGCAGGGGACGGGACTGGGGCCAACGTCCTGACTTTC.

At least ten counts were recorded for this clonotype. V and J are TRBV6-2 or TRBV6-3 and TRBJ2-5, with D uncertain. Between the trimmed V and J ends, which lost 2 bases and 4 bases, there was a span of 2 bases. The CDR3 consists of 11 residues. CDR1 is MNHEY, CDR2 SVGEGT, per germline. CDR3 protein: CASSYGETQYF. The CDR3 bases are TGTGCCAGCAGTTACGGAGAGACCCAGTACTTC.

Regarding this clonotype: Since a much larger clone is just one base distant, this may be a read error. The CDR3, as DNA: TGCAGCGTTGACAGTGGGTTCACTGAAGCTTTCTTT. It yields the protein CSVDSGFTEAFF. The chain employs TRBV29-1 and TRBJ1-1; D is undetermined. The germline V and J ends were trimmed by 3 bases and 4 bases, with 9 bases remaining between them. CDR1 SQVTM and CDR2 ANQGSEA come from the germline V gene. There are 12 residues in the CDR3.

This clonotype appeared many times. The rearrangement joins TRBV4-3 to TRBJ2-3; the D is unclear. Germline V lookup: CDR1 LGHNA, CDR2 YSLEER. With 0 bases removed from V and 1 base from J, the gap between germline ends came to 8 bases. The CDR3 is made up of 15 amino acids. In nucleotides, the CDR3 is TGCGCCAGCAGCCAAGATGTACGGGGCACAGATACGCAGTATTTT. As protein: CASSQDVRGTDTQYF.

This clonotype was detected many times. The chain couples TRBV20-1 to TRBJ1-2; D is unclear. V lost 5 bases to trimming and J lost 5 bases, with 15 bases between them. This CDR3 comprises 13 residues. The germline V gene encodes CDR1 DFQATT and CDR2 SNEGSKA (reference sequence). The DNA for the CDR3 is TGCAGTGCTCGACCGACAAATACGTATGGCTACACCTTC. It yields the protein CSARPTNTYGYTF.

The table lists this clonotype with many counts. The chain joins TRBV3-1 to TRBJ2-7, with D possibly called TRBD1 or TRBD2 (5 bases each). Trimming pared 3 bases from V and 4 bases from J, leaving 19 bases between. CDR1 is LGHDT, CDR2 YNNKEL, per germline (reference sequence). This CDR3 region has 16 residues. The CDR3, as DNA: TGTGCCAGCAGCCACCCCCCCGGGACGGCCGATTACGAGCAGTACTTC. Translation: CASSHPPGTADYEQYF.

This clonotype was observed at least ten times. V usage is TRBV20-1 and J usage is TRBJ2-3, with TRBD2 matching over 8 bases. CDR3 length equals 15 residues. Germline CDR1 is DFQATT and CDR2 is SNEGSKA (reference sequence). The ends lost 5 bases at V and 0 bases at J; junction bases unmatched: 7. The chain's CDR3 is CSAPGLAASTDTQYF. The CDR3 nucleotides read TGCAGTGCTCCAGGACTAGCAGCTAGCACAGATACGCAGTATTTT.

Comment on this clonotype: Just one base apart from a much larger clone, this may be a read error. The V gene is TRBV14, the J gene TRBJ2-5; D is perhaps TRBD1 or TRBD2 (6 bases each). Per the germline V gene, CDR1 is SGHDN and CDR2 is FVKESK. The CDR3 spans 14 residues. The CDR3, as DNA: TGTGCCAGCAGCCCCCGACAGGCCCGGGAGACCCTGTACTTC. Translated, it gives CASSPRQARETLYF. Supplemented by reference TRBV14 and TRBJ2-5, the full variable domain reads EAGVTQFPSHSVIEKGQTVTLRCDPISGHDNLYWYRRVMGKEIKFLLHFVKESKQDESGMPNNRFLAERTGGTYSTLKVQPAELEDSGVYFCASSPRQARETLYFGPGTRLLVL.